This T cell receptor (beta chain) is drawn from a study of T cell responses to AZD1222 COVID-19 vaccine. The V gene's germline CDR1 is SGHVS and CDR2 FNYEAQ. Losses at the gene ends were 5 bases for V and 2 bases for J; bases not matched to a gene: 3. This CDR3 has 15 residues. Assay: immunoSEQ multiplex PCR; the TCRdb copy retains only in-frame clones and omits some. The table records around 130,000 clones, just over 85% of them present only once. The sequence derives from an adult in good health. This sequence joins TRBV7-6 and TRBJ2-1, with 10 bases that match TRBD2. The material was peripheral blood, obtained on day 0 of AZD1222 vaccination. The CDR3 nucleotides read TGTGCCAGCAGCATAACTAGCGGGGCCTACAATGAGCAGTTCTTC. This encodes CASSITSGAYNEQFF.